This record concerns one T cell receptor (beta chain) sequence. The antigen is not known. The sample originates from a study of cytomegalovirus exposure and HLA in healthy donors. This CDR3 has 14 amino acids. V was shortened by 4 bases and J by 7 bases, with 14 bases between the two germline ends. Germline V lookup: CDR1 SGHRS, CDR2 YFSETQ. Points from the study as a whole: CMV antigen specificity was confirmed in vitro for a few CMV-associated chains.

The PCR was carried out with 60 Vbeta primers and 13 Jbeta primers. The table came from immunoSEQ multiplex PCR; TCRdb's copy has only in-frame clones and leaves some out. The sample consists of nearly 200,000 clones, 65% to 85% of them appearing once. The source is a boy under 10 years old in good health and CMV-seronegative. J is TRBJ2-2 and V is TRBV5-1; no clear D. The specimen sequenced was PBMCs. The chain's CDR3 is CASSHDFFSGELFF. The DNA of the CDR3 is TGCGCCAGCAGCCACGACTTCTTCAGCGGGGAGCTGTTTTTT. The whole variable domain, remainder taken from reference TRBV5-1 and TRBJ2-2, is KAGVTQTPRYLIKTRGQQVTLSCSPISGHRSVSWYQQTPGQGLQFLFEYFSETQRNKGNFPGRFSGRQFSNSRSEMNVSTLELGDSALYLCASSHDFFSGELFFGEGSRLTVL.